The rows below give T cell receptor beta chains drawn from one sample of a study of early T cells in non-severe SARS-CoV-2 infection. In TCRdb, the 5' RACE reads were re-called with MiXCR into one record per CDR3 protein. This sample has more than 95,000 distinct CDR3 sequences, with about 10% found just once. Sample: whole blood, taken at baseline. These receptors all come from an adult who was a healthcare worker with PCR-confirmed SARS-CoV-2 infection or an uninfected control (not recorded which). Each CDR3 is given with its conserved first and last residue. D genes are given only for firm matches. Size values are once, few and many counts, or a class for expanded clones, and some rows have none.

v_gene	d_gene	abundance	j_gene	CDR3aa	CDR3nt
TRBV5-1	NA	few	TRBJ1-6	CASSLGQNNSPLHF	TGCGCCAGCAGCTTGGGACAGAATAATTCACCCCTCCACTTT
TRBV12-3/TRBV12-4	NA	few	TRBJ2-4	CASSQQGTANIQYF	TGTGCCAGCAGCCAACAGGGAACTGCAAACATTCAGTACTTC
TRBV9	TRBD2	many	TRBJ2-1	CASSVGGRAGADEQFF	TGTGCCAGCAGCGTAGGCGGGAGGGCCGGAGCGGATGAGCAGTTCTTC
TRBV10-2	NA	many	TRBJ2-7	CASSDGRWNYEQYF	TGCGCCAGCAGTGATGGCAGGTGGAACTACGAGCAGTACTTC
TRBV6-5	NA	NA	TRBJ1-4	CASSYSSGSPTNEKLFF	TGTGCCAGCAGTTACTCTTCGGGGAGTCCAACTAATGAAAAACTGTTTTTT
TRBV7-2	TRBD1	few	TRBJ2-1	CASSLPAGTGGDEQFF	TGTGCCAGCAGCCTCCCAGCAGGGACAGGGGGCGATGAGCAGTTCTTC
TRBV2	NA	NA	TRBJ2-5	CASSEASQGYETQYF	TGTGCCAGCAGTGAAGCAAGTCAGGGCTATGAGACCCAGTACTTC
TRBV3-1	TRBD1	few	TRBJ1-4	CASSPDRGTNEKLFF	TGTGCCAGCAGCCCGGACAGGGGGACTAATGAAAAACTGTTTTTT
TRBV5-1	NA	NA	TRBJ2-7	CASSLQLGDLTYEQYF	TGCGCCAGCAGCTTACAATTGGGGGACCTAACCTACGAGCAGTACTTC
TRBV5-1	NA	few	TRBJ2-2	CASSLSATNTGELFF	TGCGCCAGCAGCTTGTCTGCTACCAACACCGGGGAGCTGTTTTTT
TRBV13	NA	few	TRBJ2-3	CASSLRSRTDTQYF	TGTGCCAGCAGCTTAAGGTCGCGCACAGATACGCAGTATTTT
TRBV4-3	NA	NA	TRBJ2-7	CASSLTYGATYEQYF	TGCGCCAGCAGCCTGACATATGGGGCCACCTACGAGCAGTACTTC
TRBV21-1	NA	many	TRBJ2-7	CASSPASSYEQYF	TGTGCCAGCAGCCCAGCAAGCTCCTACGAGCAGTACTTC
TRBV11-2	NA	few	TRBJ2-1	CASSLISREQFF	TGTGCCAGCAGCCTGATTAGTAGAGAGCAGTTCTTC
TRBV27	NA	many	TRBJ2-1	CASSSQGVYNEQFF	TGTGCCAGCAGTTCCCAAGGGGTTTACAATGAGCAGTTCTTC
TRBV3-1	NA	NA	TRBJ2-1	CASSQDRRGQFF	TGTGCCAGCAGCCAAGATCGGAGGGGGCAGTTCTTC
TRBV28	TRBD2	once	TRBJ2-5	CASSPTPPGGAETQYF	TGTGCCAGCAGTCCAACCCCCCCGGGAGGAGCAGAGACCCAGTACTTC
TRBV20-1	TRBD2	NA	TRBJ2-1	CSARSSGASYNEQFF	TGCAGTGCTAGATCTAGCGGGGCCTCCTACAATGAGCAGTTCTTC
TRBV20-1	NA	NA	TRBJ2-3	CSARASDTQYF	TGCAGTGCTAGGGCAAGCGATACGCAGTATTTT
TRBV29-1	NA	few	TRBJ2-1	CSVVRARGGDEQFF	TGCAGCGTAGTCCGGGCCAGGGGAGGAGATGAGCAGTTCTTC